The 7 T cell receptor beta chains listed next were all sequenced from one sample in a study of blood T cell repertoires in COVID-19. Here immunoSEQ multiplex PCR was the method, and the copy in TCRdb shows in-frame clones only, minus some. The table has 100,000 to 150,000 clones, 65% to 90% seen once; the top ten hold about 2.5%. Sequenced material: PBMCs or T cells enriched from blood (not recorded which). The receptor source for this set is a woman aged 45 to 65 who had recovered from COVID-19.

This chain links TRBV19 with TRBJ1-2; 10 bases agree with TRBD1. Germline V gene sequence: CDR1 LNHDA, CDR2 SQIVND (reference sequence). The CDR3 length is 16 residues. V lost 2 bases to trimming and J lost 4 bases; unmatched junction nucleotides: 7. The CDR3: CASSITNRDRGYGYTF. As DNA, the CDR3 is TGTGCCAGTAGTATAACTAACCGGGACAGGGGCTATGGCTACACCTTC.

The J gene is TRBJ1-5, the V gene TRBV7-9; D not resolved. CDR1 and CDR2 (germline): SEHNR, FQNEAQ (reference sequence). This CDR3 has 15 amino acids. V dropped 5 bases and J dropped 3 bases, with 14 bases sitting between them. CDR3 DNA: TGTGCCAGCAGCAGAGATGAGACTGTCAATCAGCCCCAGCATTTT. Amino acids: CASSRDETVNQPQHF. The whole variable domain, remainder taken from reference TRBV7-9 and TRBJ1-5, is DTGVSQNPRHKITKRGQNVTFRCDPISEHNRLYWYRQTLGQGPEFLTYFQNEAQLEKSRLLSDRFSAERPKGSFSTLEIQRTEQGDSAMYLCASSRDETVNQPQHFGDGTRLSIL.

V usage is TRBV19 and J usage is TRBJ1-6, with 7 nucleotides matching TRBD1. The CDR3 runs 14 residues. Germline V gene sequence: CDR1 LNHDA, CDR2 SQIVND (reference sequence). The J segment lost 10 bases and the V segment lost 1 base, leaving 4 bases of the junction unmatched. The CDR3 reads CASSIGGQISPLHF. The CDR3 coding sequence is TGTGCCAGTAGTATAGGGGGACAGATCTCACCCCTCCACTTT.

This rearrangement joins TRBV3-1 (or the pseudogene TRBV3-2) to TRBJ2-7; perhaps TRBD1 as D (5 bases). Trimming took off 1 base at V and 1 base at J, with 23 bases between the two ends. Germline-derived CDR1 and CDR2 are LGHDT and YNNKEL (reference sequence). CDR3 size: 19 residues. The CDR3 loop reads CASSQGRAGFNTKSYEQYF. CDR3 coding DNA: TGTGCCAGCAGCCAAGGTAGGGCAGGGTTCAATACTAAATCCTACGAGCAGTACTTC.

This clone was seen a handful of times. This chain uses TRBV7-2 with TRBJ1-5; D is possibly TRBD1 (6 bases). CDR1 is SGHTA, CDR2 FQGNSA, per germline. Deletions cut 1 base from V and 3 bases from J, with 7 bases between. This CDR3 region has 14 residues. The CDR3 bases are TGTGCCAGCAGCTTAGACAGGGTCAATCAGCCCCAGCATTTT. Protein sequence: CASSLDRVNQPQHF.

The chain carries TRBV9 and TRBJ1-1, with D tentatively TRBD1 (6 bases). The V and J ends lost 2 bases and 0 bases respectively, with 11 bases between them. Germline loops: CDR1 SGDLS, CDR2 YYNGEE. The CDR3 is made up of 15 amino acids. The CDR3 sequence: CASSVGANMNTEAFF. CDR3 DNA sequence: TGTGCCAGCAGCGTGGGGGCGAACATGAACACTGAAGCTTTCTTT.

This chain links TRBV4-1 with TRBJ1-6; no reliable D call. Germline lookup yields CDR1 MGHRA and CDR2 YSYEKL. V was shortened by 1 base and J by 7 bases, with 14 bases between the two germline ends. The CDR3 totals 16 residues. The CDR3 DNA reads TGCGCCAGCAGCCAAGTTCCTCAGAGCGAGAATTCACCCCTCCACTTT. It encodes CASSQVPQSENSPLHF.